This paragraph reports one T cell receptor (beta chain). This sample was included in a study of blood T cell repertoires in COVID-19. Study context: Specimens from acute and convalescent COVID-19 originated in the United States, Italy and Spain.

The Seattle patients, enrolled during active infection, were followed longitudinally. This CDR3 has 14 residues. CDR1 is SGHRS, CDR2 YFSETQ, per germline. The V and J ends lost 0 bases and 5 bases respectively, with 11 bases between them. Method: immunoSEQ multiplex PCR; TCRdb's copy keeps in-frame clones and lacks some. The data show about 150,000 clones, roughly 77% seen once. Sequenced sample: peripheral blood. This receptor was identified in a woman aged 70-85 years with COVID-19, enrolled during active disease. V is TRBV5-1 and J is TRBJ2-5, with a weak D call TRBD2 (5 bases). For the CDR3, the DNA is TGCGCCAGCAGCTTGGTTGCTAGCCGGGAGACCCAGTACTTC. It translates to CASSLVASRETQYF. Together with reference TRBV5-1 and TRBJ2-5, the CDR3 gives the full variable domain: KAGVTQTPRYLIKTRGQQVTLSCSPISGHRSVSWYQQTPGQGLQFLFEYFSETQRNKGNFPGRFSGRQFSNSRSEMNVSTLELGDSALYLCASSLVASRETQYFGPGTRLLVL.